Included here is one T cell receptor (beta chain) sequence, with context. What this receptor recognizes is not known. A read error may account for a junction end that differs from germline. This sample is part of a study of blood T cell repertoires in COVID-19 (dated by TCRdb to the early 2020s). Looking at the study overall: The collaborator samples originated in the United States, Italy and Spain and spanned the acute and convalescent phases of COVID-19. The prospective study material was composed of cDNA or gDNA derived from T cells, B-cell-depleted T cells, or PBMCs. Subjects who had been exposed to COVID-19, were actively infected with it, or had recovered from it provided the deeply sampled blood TCRbeta repertoires that made up the dataset. The repertoires were released in a freely available public database intended as a resource for research on the immune response to SARS-CoV-2. The samples were drawn from two sources: the first 160 participants of the ongoing ImmuneRACE study, and 1,000 to 1,500 subjects contributed by 6 global collaborators. Sample metadata almost always included a de-identified subject ID, COVID-19 status, age in years and sex. HLA class I and class II types, where available, came from metadata supplied by the sample provider rather than from assay-based typing.

The CDR3 starts with the cysteine, ends with the phenylalanine, and has 14 residues. Only the CDR3 DNA is retained, 42 bases long and in frame from the first base. In the germline V gene (reference sequence), CDR1 corresponds to SSHAT and CDR2 to FNYEAQ. Findings and caveats that apply to the study as a whole: How much clinical and demographic metadata was included differed by source and by participant, and the metadata was provided uncurated.

TCRbeta CDR3 regions were amplified from genomic DNA using the immunoSEQ Assay, a bias-controlled multiplex PCR. On the authors' methods: Nucleated cell counts per sample were estimated from amplification of reference gene primers within the assay. Sequence reads were collapsed and filtered to measure the absolute abundance of every unique TCRbeta CDR3 rearrangement. For each sample, productive Simpson clonality was calculated as the square root of Simpson's diversity index over productive rearrangements. The table comes from immuneACCESS by way of TCRdb, which keeps in-frame sequences with V and J called. Part of the clones is missing from these tables; in studies checked, under half for an unresolved V gene and the rest for unknown reasons. V and J calls plus clone size are reproduced from that table; the DNA served to infer D and trimming. This sample is represented by under 350,000 clones; about nine tenths of them were singletons. 1.5% to 2% of the sample belongs to the ten largest clones.

Participants in the prospective study were aged roughly 18 to 89 years, lived in under 30 United States geographic areas, and enrolled through a virtual design. In the prospective study, cohorts were assigned on the basis of participant-reported clinical history obtained from a screening survey and a study questionnaire. Recovered participants in ImmuneRACE Cohort 3 were defined by two consecutive negative NP/OP PCR tests, clearance by a healthcare professional, or resolution of symptoms. In the prospective study, whole blood, serum and a nasopharyngeal or oropharyngeal swab were collected from each participant by mobile phlebotomists. Participants in the prospective study had the option to provide additional blood draws and questionnaires over an approximately 2-month period. Blood samples from the prospective study were shipped frozen or at room temperature prior to DNA extraction.

Recombination linked TRBV7-7 to TRBJ2-5, with a weak D call of TRBD2 (6 bases match). The sequence derives from a woman aged 40 to 50 who had recovered from COVID-19. The sequenced material came from PBMCs or T cells enriched from blood (not recorded which). The CDR3 protein: CASSPAGGQETQYF. The nucleotides read TGTGCTAGCAGCCCCGCCGGGGGACAAGAGACCCAGTACTTC.